This T cell receptor beta chain is from a study of blood T cell repertoires in COVID-19. The wider study: The samples span acute and convalescent COVID-19 from the United States, Italy and Spain.

Sequenced by immunoSEQ multiplex PCR; TCRdb stores in-frame clones only, minus some. The profile shows 150,000 to 200,000 clones, roughly 80% of them singletons. Participants, 18 to 89 years old, spanned some 23 US areas. Participants' reported clinical history set cohort assignment. Deletions cut 3 bases from V and 0 bases from J, with 13 bases between. This CDR3 has 16 amino acids. Germline V gene lookup returns CDR1 SGHDT and CDR2 YYEEEE. The V gene is TRBV5-6, the J gene TRBJ1-5; the D is unclear. What was sequenced was PBMCs or T cells enriched from blood (not recorded which). The receptor comes from a woman aged 55-75 years who had recovered from COVID-19. CDR3 bases: TGTGCCAGCAGCTCCACGCTCGGTAATAGCAATCAGCCCCAGCATTTT. It yields the protein CASSSTLGNSNQPQHF.